The T cell receptor beta chain under discussion was sequenced for a study of PD-1 blockade in classical Hodgkin lymphoma. Looked up from germline, CDR1 is MNHEY and CDR2 is SVGAGI. V lost 6 bases and J lost 2, with 11 bases in between. CDR3 size: 15 residues. This clone was counted a single time. The patients all showed relapse after autologous stem cell transplantation, while their brentuximab vedotin exposure varied. Method: immunoSEQ multiplex PCR; TCRdb's copy keeps in-frame clones and lacks some. The top ten hold roughly 8.4% of the sample, which has some 150,000 clones, 78% seen once. This sequence was found in a human donor with classical Hodgkin lymphoma. The rearrangement uses TRBV6-5 and TRBJ2-6; weak D call: TRBD1 (6 bases). Sequenced material: peripheral blood mononuclear cells (PBMCs), taken before the second cycle of nivolumab. The CDR3, as DNA: TGTGCCAGCAGCGACCAGGGGACTGGGGCCAACGTCCTGACTTTC. This gives the protein CASSDQGTGANVLTF.